This entry features one T cell receptor beta chain sequence. What it recognizes is unknown. This specimen belongs to a study of CD8+CD57+ T cells in acquired aplastic anemia. Study-level points and caveats: Overlapping CD8+ CDR3 repertoires of patients and controls contained some 30 shared sequences.

According to the study, genomic DNA was the template for TCR beta VDJ and CDR3 profiling. TCRdb independently ran MiXCR on the reads; one entry per CDR3 protein. Seen here are 180,000 or so distinct CDR3 sequences, 40% to 50% observed once, and the top ten hold 2.5% to 3.5%. Germline CDR1 MGHDK, CDR2 SYGVNS. The junction had 6 bases not matched to a gene; V was cut back by 1 base and J by 0 bases. CDR3 length equals 19 residues. The clonotype originates from a human donor in good health. This sequence joins TRBV25-1 and TRBJ2-3; 14 nucleotides match TRBD2. The sequenced sample consisted of sorted CD4+, CD8+, or CD8+CD57+ T cells (not recorded which) from PBMCs. The CDR3 here is CASSESGTSGGPSTDTQYF. The CDR3 region has the DNA TGTGCCAGCAGTGAATCTGGGACTAGCGGGGGCCCTAGCACAGATACGCAGTATTTT. Complete variable domain (other parts from reference TRBV25-1 and TRBJ2-3): EADIYQTPRYLVIGTGKKITLECSQTMGHDKMYWYQQDPGMELHLIHYSYGVNSTEKGDLSSESTVSRIRTEHFPLTLESARPSHTSQYLCASSESGTSGGPSTDTQYFGPGTRLTVL.